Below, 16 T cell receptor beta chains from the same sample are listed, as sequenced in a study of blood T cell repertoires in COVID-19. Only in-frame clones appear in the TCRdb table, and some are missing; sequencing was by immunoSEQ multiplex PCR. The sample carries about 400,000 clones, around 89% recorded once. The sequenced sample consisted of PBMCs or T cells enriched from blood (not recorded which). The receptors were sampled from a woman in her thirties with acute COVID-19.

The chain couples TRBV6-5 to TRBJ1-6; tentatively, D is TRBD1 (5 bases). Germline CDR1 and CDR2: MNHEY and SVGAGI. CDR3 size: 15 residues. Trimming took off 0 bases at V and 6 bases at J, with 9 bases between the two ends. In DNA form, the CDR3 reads TGTGCCAGCAGTTACTCCCCAGGGCGTAATTCACCCCTCCACTTT. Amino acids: CASSYSPGRNSPLHF.

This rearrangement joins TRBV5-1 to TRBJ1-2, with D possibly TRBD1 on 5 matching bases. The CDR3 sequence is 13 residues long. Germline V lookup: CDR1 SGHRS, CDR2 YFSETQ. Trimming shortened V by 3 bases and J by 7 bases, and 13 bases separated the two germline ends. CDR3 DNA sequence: TGCGCCAGCAGCTCAGAAGGGAGGGGTGGCTACACCTTC. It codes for CASSSEGRGGYTF. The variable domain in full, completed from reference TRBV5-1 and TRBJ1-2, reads KAGVTQTPRYLIKTRGQQVTLSCSPISGHRSVSWYQQTPGQGLQFLFEYFSETQRNKGNFPGRFSGRQFSNSRSEMNVSTLELGDSALYLCASSSEGRGGYTFGSGTRLTVV.

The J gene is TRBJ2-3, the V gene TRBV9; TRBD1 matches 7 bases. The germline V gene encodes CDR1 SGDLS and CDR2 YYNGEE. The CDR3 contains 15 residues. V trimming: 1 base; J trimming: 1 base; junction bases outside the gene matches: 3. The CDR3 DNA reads TGTGCCAGCAGCGTACTGCAGGGGGGCACAGATACGCAGTATTTT. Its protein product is CASSVLQGGTDTQYF.

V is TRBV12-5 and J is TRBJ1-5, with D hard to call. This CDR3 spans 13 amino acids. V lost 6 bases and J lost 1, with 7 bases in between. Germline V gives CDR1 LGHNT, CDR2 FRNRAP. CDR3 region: CASGTGSNQPQHF. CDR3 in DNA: TGTGCTAGTGGGACGGGGAGCAATCAGCCCCAGCATTTT.

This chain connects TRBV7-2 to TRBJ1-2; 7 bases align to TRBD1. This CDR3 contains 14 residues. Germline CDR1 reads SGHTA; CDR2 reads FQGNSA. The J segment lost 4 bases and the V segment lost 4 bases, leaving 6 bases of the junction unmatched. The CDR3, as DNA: TGTGCCAGCAGCTCGACAGGGTACGCCTATGGCTACACCTTC. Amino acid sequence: CASSSTGYAYGYTF.

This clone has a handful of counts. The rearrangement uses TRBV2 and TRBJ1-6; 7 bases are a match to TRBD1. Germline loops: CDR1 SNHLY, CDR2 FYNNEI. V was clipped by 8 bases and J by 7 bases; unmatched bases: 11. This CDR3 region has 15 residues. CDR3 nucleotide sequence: TGTGCCAGCGCTGCCCAGACGGGACAGAATTCACCCCTCCACTTT. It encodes CASAAQTGQNSPLHF. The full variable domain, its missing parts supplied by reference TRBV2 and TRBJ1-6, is EPEVTQTPSHQVTQMGQEVILRCVPISNHLYFYWYRQILGQKVEFLVSFYNNEISEKSEIFDDQFSVERPDGSNFTLKIRSTKLEDSAMYFCASAAQTGQNSPLHFGNGTRLTVT.

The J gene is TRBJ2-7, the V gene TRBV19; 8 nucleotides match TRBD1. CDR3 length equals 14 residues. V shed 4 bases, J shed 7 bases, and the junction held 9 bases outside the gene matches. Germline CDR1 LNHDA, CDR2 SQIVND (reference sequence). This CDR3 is CASSTGQAKGEQYF. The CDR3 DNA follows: TGTGCCAGTAGTACGGGACAGGCGAAGGGGGAGCAGTACTTC.

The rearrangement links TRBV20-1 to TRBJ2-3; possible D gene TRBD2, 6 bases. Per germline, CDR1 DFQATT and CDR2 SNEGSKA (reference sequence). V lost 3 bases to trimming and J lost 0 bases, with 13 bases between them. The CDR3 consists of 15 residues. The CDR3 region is CSASPRGTSTDTQYF. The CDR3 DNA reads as TGCAGTGCTAGTCCACGGGGGACTAGCACAGATACGCAGTATTTT.

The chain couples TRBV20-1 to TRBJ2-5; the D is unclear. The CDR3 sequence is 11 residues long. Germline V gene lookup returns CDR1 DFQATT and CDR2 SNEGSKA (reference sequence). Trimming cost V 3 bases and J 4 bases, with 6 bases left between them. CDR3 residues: CSARVGETQYF. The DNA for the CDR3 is TGCAGTGCTAGGGTCGGAGAGACCCAGTACTTC.

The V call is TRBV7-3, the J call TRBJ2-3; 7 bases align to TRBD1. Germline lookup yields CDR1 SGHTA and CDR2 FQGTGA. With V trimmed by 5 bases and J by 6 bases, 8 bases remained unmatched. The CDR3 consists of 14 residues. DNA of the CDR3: TGTGCCAGCAGCCGGAAGGGGGCAGGGGATACGCAGTATTTT. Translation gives CASSRKGAGDTQYF.

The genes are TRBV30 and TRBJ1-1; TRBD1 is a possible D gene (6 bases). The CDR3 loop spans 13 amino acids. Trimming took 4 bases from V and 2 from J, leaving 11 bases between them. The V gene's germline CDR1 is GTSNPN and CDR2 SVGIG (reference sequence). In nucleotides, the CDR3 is TGTGCCTGGACGGTACAGGGAAACACTGAAGCTTTCTTT. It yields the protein CAWTVQGNTEAFF.

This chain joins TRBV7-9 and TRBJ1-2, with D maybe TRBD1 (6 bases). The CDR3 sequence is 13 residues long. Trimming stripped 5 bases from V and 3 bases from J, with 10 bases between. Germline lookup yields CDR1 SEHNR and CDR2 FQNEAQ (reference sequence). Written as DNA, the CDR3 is TGTGCCAGCAGCCTCGACAGGTACTATGGCTACACCTTC. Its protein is CASSLDRYYGYTF.

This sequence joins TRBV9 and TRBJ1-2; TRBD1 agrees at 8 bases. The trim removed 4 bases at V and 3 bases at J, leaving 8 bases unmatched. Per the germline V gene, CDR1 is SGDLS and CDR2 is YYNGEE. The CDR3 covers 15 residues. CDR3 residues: CASSTRQGFDYGYTF. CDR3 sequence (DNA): TGTGCCAGCAGCACCCGACAGGGGTTCGACTATGGCTACACCTTC.

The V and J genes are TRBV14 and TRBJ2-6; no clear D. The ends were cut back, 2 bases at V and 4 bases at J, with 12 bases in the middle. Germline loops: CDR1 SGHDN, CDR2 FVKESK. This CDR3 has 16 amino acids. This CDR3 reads CASSQRRPGGANVLTF. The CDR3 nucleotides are TGTGCCAGCAGCCAAAGGCGGCCTGGGGGGGCCAACGTCCTGACTTTC.

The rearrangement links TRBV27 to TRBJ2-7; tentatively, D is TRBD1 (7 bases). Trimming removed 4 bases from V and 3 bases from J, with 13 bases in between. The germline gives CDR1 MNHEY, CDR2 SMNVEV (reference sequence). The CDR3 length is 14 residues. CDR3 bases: TGTGCCAGCAGTTCTGCCCAGGGGGGCTACGAGCAGTACTTC. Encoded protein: CASSSAQGGYEQYF.

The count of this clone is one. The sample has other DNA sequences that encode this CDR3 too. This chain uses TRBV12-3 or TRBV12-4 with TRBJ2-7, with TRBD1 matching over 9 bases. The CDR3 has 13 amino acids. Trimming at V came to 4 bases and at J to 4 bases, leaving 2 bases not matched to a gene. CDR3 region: CASSSGTGYEQYF. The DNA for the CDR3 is TGTGCCAGCAGTTCCGGGACAGGGTACGAGCAGTACTTC.